These 13 T cell receptor beta chains were all obtained from the same sample, sequenced in a study of T cell responses to AZD1222 COVID-19 vaccine. TCRdb's copy holds only in-frame clones and misses some; the assay was immunoSEQ multiplex PCR. The sample includes about 97,000 clones, around nine tenths of them seen just once. The source material was peripheral blood, sampled on day 0 of AZD1222 vaccination. All receptors come from an adult in good health.

The V gene is TRBV4-2, the J gene TRBJ2-5; D remains unclear. The CDR3 is 14 residues long. Trimming removed 0 bases at V and 5 bases at J, with 10 bases between. In germline, CDR1 is LGHNA, CDR2 YNFKEQ. CDR3 in DNA: TGTGCCAGCAGCCAAGATCGAAGTGTGGAGACCCAGTACTTC. It codes for CASSQDRSVETQYF.

The chain is built from TRBV2 and TRBJ2-7; D is tentatively TRBD1 or TRBD2 (7 bases each). This CDR3 is built from 14 residues. The ends were cut back, 10 bases at V and 2 bases at J, with 18 bases in the middle. CDR1 and CDR2 (germline): SNHLY, FYNNEI. The CDR3 is CATRGEGSPYEQYF. CDR3 DNA: TGTGCCACCAGGGGGGAGGGATCACCCTACGAGCAGTACTTC.

The chain is built from TRBV6-2 or TRBV6-3 and TRBJ1-5, with a tentative D call TRBD1 (5 bases). Between the trimmed V and J ends, which lost 5 bases and 3 bases, there was a span of 5 bases. Per germline, CDR1 MNHEY and CDR2 SVGEGT. The CDR3 runs to 12 residues. The CDR3 coding sequence is TGTGCCAGCAGTGGGACCAATCAGCCCCAGCATTTT. This translates into CASSGTNQPQHF.

The CDR3 bases are TGTGCCAGCACCCAGGGACTAGCGGGAGCCCACAATGAGCAGTTCTTC. The encoded protein is CASTQGLAGAHNEQFF. The rearrangement uses TRBV27 and TRBJ2-1; TRBD2 matches at 14 bases. This CDR3 has 16 residues. The ends lost 7 bases at V and 5 bases at J; junction bases unmatched: 7. From germline, CDR1 is MNHEY and CDR2 SMNVEV (reference sequence).

In DNA, the CDR3 is TGTGCCAGCAGCGTAGGGGAGAGACTAGGACCCTACGAGCAGTACTTC. This sequence encodes CASSVGERLGPYEQYF. The rearrangement links TRBV9 to TRBJ2-7; perhaps TRBD2 as D (6 bases). CDR1 and CDR2 from the germline V gene are SGDLS and YYNGEE. V lost 0 bases and J lost 2, with 15 bases in between. The CDR3 has 16 amino acids.

The sample holds one count of this clone. This sequence joins TRBV21-1 and TRBJ1-2. TRBV21-1 is designated a pseudogene. The CDR3 sequence is 14 residues long. The chain's CDR3 is CASVETPLSGGYTF. In nucleotides, the CDR3 is TGTGCCAGCGTAGAGACTCCCCTCTCGGGTGGCTACACCTTC.

V and J are TRBV6-5 and TRBJ2-7; D not certain. The CDR3 has 15 amino acids. The germline V and J ends were trimmed by 2 bases and 0 bases, with 11 bases remaining between them. Germline CDR1 and CDR2: MNHEY and SVGAGI. CDR3 loop: CASSYDAAHSYEQYF. CDR3 DNA: TGTGCCAGCAGTTACGACGCGGCCCACTCCTACGAGCAGTACTTC.

DNA for the CDR3: TGTGCCAGCAGCCCCCCTGGTTCGGGACTAGCGGGGATCAGGAATGAGCAGTTCTTC. As protein: CASSPPGSGLAGIRNEQFF. The rearrangement links TRBV28 to TRBJ2-1; 13 bases map to TRBD2. This CDR3 spans 19 amino acids. The J segment lost 7 bases and the V segment lost 6 bases, leaving 18 bases of the junction unmatched. Germline CDR1 MDHEN, CDR2 SYDVKM.

The rearrangement uses TRBV18 and TRBJ2-2; D gene uncertain. This CDR3 spans 13 amino acids. V lost 2 bases and J 0 bases, leaving 1 base between the germline ends. Per germline, CDR1 KGHSH and CDR2 LQKENI. CDR3 sequence (DNA): TGTGCCAGCTCACCAGCGAACACCGGGGAGCTGTTTTTT. The encoded protein is CASSPANTGELFF. Drawing the rest from reference TRBV18 and TRBJ2-2, the complete variable domain is NAGVMQNPRHLVRRRGQEARLRCSPMKGHSHVYWYRQLPEEGLKFMVYLQKENIIDESGMPKERFSAEFPKEGPSILRIQQVVRGDSAAYFCASSPANTGELFFGEGSRLTVL.

The chain links TRBV5-4 to TRBJ2-7, with a tentative D call TRBD1 (5 bases). V was trimmed by 4 bases and J by 6 bases, leaving 11 bases between them. Germline-derived CDR1 and CDR2 are SGHNT and YYREEE (reference sequence). The CDR3 sequence is 12 residues long. CDR3 protein: CASSPRVGEQYF. The CDR3 DNA is TGTGCCAGCAGCCCCAGGGTCGGCGAGCAGTACTTC.

This clone was observed a handful of times. The chain employs TRBV6-6 and TRBJ1-1; possibly TRBD1 for D (5 bases). Germline CDR1 is MNHNY and CDR2 is SVGAGI (reference sequence). CDR3 length equals 15 residues. V gave up 6 bases and J gave up 4 bases, with 18 bases separating them. The CDR3 loop is CASSSRQLLTTEAFF. The CDR3 bases are TGTGCCAGCAGCAGTAGACAGCTTCTAACCACTGAAGCTTTCTTT.

The gene calls are TRBV19 and TRBJ2-2, with 7 bases lining up with TRBD1. V was pared by 8 bases and J by 3 bases, with 12 bases of the junction left unmatched. This CDR3 is 16 amino acids long. Germline loops: CDR1 LNHDA, CDR2 SQIVND (reference sequence). The CDR3, as DNA: TGTGCCAGTCGCCCATTCGGACAGGAGGACACCGGGGAGCTGTTTTTT. Protein sequence: CASRPFGQEDTGELFF.

The chain joins TRBV5-4 to TRBJ1-2; D uncertain. The CDR3 has 15 residues. V lost 1 base and J lost 4, with 14 bases in between. Germline V CDR1 and CDR2: SGHNT, YYREEE (reference sequence). The CDR3 DNA follows: TGTGCCAGCAGCTTGAGAAACTTGGGGAGCTATGGCTACACCTTC. The encoded protein is CASSLRNLGSYGYTF.